This T cell receptor (beta chain) appears in the sequencing data of a study of blood T cell repertoires in COVID-19. CDR1 and CDR2 from the germline V gene are MNHEY and SMNVEV (reference sequence). The V gene end was trimmed by 0 bases and the J gene end by 6 bases; junction bases not matched to a gene: 3. CDR3 length equals 16 residues. This clone has only a few counts. The data were produced by immunoSEQ multiplex PCR, yet TCRdb's version contains in-frame clones alone and is incomplete. The repertoire consists of roughly 300,000 clones, with roughly 90% occurring once and the leading ten covering more than 7.5%.

J is TRBJ1-6 and V is TRBV27; 9 bases fit TRBD1. Sample: peripheral blood. This clonotype was sampled from a man aged 18 to 30 with active or convalescent COVID-19. The CDR3 protein is CASSLSWDRVNSPLHF. In DNA, the CDR3 is TGTGCCAGCAGTTTATCGTGGGACAGGGTTAATTCACCCCTCCACTTT.